Listed here are 7 T cell receptor beta chains from one sample, sequenced in a study of control samples from healthy donors and cancer patients. TCRdb keeps only in-frame clones here, not all; method: immunoSEQ multiplex PCR. Seen here are roughly 93,000 clones, roughly 89% observed once, and the top ten hold 9.5% to 10%. Input material: PBMCs. The receptor source for this set is a woman aged 50 to 65 with colorectal cancer.

The chain carries TRBV23-1 and TRBJ1-3, with no clear D. TRBV23-1 is reported as an ORF; its role is uncertain. Between the trimmed V and J ends, which lost 6 bases and 0 bases, there was a span of 18 bases. This CDR3 has 17 residues. CDR3 region: CASSPARTGSSGNTIYF. CDR3 coding DNA: TGCGCCAGCAGCCCAGCCCGGACGGGGAGCTCTGGAAACACCATATATTTT.

This clone is medium-sized in the sample. The chain recombines TRBV19 with TRBJ1-5; 7 bases align to TRBD1. CDR1 is LNHDA, CDR2 SQIVND, per germline (reference sequence). The V gene end was trimmed by 6 bases and the J gene end by 0 bases; junction bases not matched to a gene: 5. The CDR3 sequence is 15 residues long. CDR3 loop: CASSQGQHSNQPQHF. CDR3 coding DNA: TGTGCCAGTAGCCAGGGACAGCATAGCAATCAGCCCCAGCATTTT.

V and J are TRBV6-2 or TRBV6-3 and TRBJ1-3; D not certain. V was cut by 6 bases and J by 4 bases, with 7 bases left in between. The length of the CDR3 is 12 residues. Germline-derived CDR1 and CDR2 are MNHEY and SVGEGT. CDR3 residues: CASSMTGNTIYF. In DNA form, the CDR3 reads TGTGCCAGCAGCATGACAGGAAACACCATATATTTT.

CDR3 region: CASSQDGQANQPQHF. The CDR3 bases are TGCGCCAGCAGCCAAGATGGGCAGGCCAATCAGCCCCAGCATTTT. V and J are TRBV4-3 and TRBJ1-5, with D unclear. V lost 0 bases to trimming and J lost 3 bases, with 9 bases between them. The germline V gene has CDR1 LGHNA and CDR2 YSLEER. There are 15 residues in the CDR3.

The chain has TRBV5-1 and TRBJ2-1, with a tentative D call TRBD2 (6 bases). V lost 1 base and J 4 bases, leaving 15 bases between the germline ends. CDR1 is SGHRS and CDR2 is YFSETQ in the germline V gene. The CDR3 sequence is 16 residues long. The CDR3 loop reads CASSLQPTGVYNEQFF. The CDR3 nucleotides are TGCGCCAGCAGCTTGCAACCTACGGGGGTATACAATGAGCAGTTCTTC.

The chain joins TRBV4-1 to TRBJ1-3; D unclear. The germline V gene encodes CDR1 MGHRA and CDR2 YSYEKL. The CDR3 loop spans 14 amino acids. V shed 4 bases and J shed 5 bases, with 12 bases lying between them. CDR3 residues: CASSLGSGRNTIYF. DNA for the CDR3: TGCGCCAGCAGCCTCGGTTCCGGAAGAAACACCATATATTTT.

The CDR3 spells CASGTQETQYF. In DNA form, the CDR3 reads TGTGCCAGTGGGACTCAAGAGACCCAGTACTTC. The chain employs TRBV2 and TRBJ2-5, with D possibly being TRBD2 (6 bases). From germline, CDR1 is SNHLY and CDR2 FYNNEI. Trimming took off 9 bases at V and 2 bases at J, with 7 bases between the two ends. This CDR3 contains 11 residues.